The 25 T cell receptor beta chains reported below all come from one sample, sequenced in a study of a mutant IDH1 vaccine in newly diagnosed glioma. As for time point: week 35, safety follow-up. The investigators gave 300 ug of mutant IDH1 20-mer peptide in each vaccine dose, together with topical imiquimod. Their cognate antigens are unknown. The table came from immunoSEQ multiplex PCR; TCRdb's copy has only in-frame clones and leaves some out. This sample has around 50,000 clones, with about 85% found just once. The sequencing here drew on PBMCs, taken from a glioma patient whose treatment included an IDH1 peptide vaccine. The origin of the receptors is a woman between 18 and 30 years old with glioma.

On this clone itself: The same CDR3 is also encoded by other DNA sequences in this sample. J is TRBJ2-1 and V is TRBV5-4; TRBD2 matches 11 bases. Germline V lookup: CDR1 SGHNT, CDR2 YYREEE (reference sequence). V shed 2 bases, J shed 7 bases, and the junction held 5 bases outside the gene matches. The CDR3 length is 15 residues. The chain's CDR3 is CASSLGLAGGNEQFF. DNA for the CDR3: TGTGCCAGCAGCTTAGGGCTAGCGGGAGGTAATGAGCAGTTCTTC. The full variable domain, with the rest looked up from reference TRBV5-4 and TRBJ2-1, is ETGVTQSPTHLIKTRGQQVTLRCSSQSGHNTVSWYQQALGQGPQFIFQYYREEENGRGNFPPRFSGLQFPNYSSELNVNALELDDSALYLCASSLGLAGGNEQFFGPGTRLTVL.

V usage is TRBV15 and J usage is TRBJ2-7, with 8 nucleotides matching TRBD1. V dropped 5 bases and J dropped 6; count of bases not matched to a gene: 9. The CDR3 sequence is 14 residues long. Germline V lookup: CDR1 LNHNV, CDR2 YYDKDF (reference sequence). As DNA, the CDR3 is TGTGCCACCAGCGGCGGACAGGGTTCAAGCGAGCAGTACTTC. This translates into CATSGGQGSSEQYF.

This clone turned up a few times. Here the CDR3 reads CASSRADNQPQHF. CDR3 sequence (DNA): TGTGCCAGTAGTCGAGCCGATAATCAGCCCCAGCATTTT. The chain employs TRBV19 and TRBJ1-5; D is unresolved. V gave up 5 bases and J gave up 4 bases, with 9 bases separating them. The CDR3 is 13 amino acids. Germline CDR1 and CDR2: LNHDA and SQIVND (reference sequence).

On this clone itself: The junction departs from the called germline gene at one end, perhaps through a read error. The chain uses TRBV9 and TRBJ2-7; D may match TRBD1 or TRBD2 (5 bases each). The CDR3 extends over 14 amino acids. The V gene's germline CDR1 is SGDLS and CDR2 YYNGEE. This CDR3 reads CASSVVSNRGEQYF. The CDR3 DNA sequence: TGTGCCAGCAGCGTAGTGAGTAACCGGGGCGAGCAGTACTTT.

The V and J genes are TRBV5-1 and TRBJ1-2, with TRBD1 identical over 10 bases. Germline V CDR1 and CDR2: SGHRS, YFSETQ. V shed 3 bases and J 8 bases; nucleotides not matched to a gene: 7. CDR3 length equals 14 residues. The CDR3 is CASSSSGTGEGYTF. CDR3 DNA: TGCGCCAGCAGCTCATCCGGGACAGGGGAGGGCTACACCTTC.

The rearrangement uses TRBV5-4 and TRBJ2-5; TRBD1 or TRBD2 may be the D gene (5 bases each). There are 14 residues in the CDR3. V was trimmed by 0 bases and J by 4 bases, leaving 10 bases between them. The germline CDR1 and CDR2 sequences are SGHNT and YYREEE (reference sequence). The CDR3 loop reads CASSLDPGTETQYF. DNA for the CDR3: TGTGCCAGCAGCTTGGACCCAGGGACAGAGACCCAGTACTTC.

V is TRBV4-3 and J is TRBJ2-1, with a tentative D call TRBD2 (6 bases). In germline, CDR1 is LGHNA, CDR2 YSLEER. CDR3 length equals 13 residues. Trimming removed 1 base at V and 6 bases at J, with 7 bases between. CDR3 sequence (DNA): TGCGCCAGCAGCCAAGCGGAGGGCAATGAGCAGTTCTTC. It encodes CASSQAEGNEQFF.

The chain links TRBV28 to TRBJ2-3; D is ambiguous. V shed 5 bases and J shed 4 bases, with 10 bases lying between them. This CDR3 has 13 amino acids. Germline values: CDR1 MDHEN, CDR2 SYDVKM. The CDR3 coding sequence is TGTGCCAGCAGTCCGACCCCTTCAGATACGCAGTATTTT. Translated, it gives CASSPTPSDTQYF.

The chain employs TRBV27 and TRBJ1-2, with D possibly TRBD1 on 5 matching bases. Looked up from germline, CDR1 is MNHEY and CDR2 is SMNVEV (reference sequence). V dropped 6 bases and J dropped 2 bases, with 10 bases sitting between them. CDR3 size: 13 residues. The DNA of the CDR3 is TGTGCCAGCAGACTGCAGGGAAACTATGGCTACACCTTC. This encodes CASRLQGNYGYTF.

This chain links TRBV5-8 with TRBJ1-1; D gene unclear. Germline CDR1 SGHTS, CDR2 YDEGEE. The V and J ends lost 4 bases and 1 base respectively, with 11 bases between them. The CDR3 contains 14 residues. CDR3 bases: TGTGCCAGCAGCACCCGACAACGGAACACTGAAGCTTTCTTT. It yields the protein CASSTRQRNTEAFF.

This chain uses TRBV5-4 with TRBJ1-5; D may be TRBD1 (5 bases). CDR3 length: 17 amino acids. V gave up 0 bases and J gave up 0 bases, with 13 bases separating them. The germline V gene encodes CDR1 SGHNT and CDR2 YYREEE (reference sequence). CDR3 amino acids: CASSLGPRQNSNQPQHF. DNA of the CDR3: TGTGCCAGCAGCTTGGGCCCTAGACAGAATAGCAATCAGCCCCAGCATTTT.

This chain links TRBV7-9 with TRBJ2-1, with 11 positions matching TRBD2. CDR1 is SEHNR and CDR2 is FQNEAQ in the germline V gene (reference sequence). The CDR3 contains 15 residues. Trimming cost V 3 bases and J 6 bases; bases outside gene matches: 4. The DNA for the CDR3 is TGTGCCAGCAGCTTTAGTAGCGGGAGGGGCAATGAGCAGTTCTTC. It specifies CASSFSSGRGNEQFF.

This chain uses TRBV9 with TRBJ2-6, with D hard to call. Germline CDR1 is SGDLS and CDR2 is YYNGEE. The CDR3 runs to 16 residues. V was clipped by 4 bases and J by 0 bases, with 11 bases between them. CDR3 amino acids: CASSPQSRSGANVLTF. CDR3 nucleotide sequence: TGTGCCAGCAGCCCGCAGTCCCGCTCTGGGGCCAACGTCCTGACTTTC.

V and J are TRBV28 and TRBJ1-2, with D possibly matching TRBD1 (5 bases). This CDR3 is built from 15 residues. V was pared by 7 bases and J by 4 bases, with 19 bases between. The germline V gene has CDR1 MDHEN and CDR2 SYDVKM. CDR3 sequence reads: CASIPPEQGGYGYTF. The CDR3 DNA is TGTGCCAGCATCCCTCCGGAGCAGGGAGGCTATGGCTACACCTTC.

The rearrangement uses TRBV5-1 and TRBJ1-4; D call uncertain. The CDR3 loop spans 15 amino acids. Germline CDR1 is SGHRS and CDR2 is YFSETQ. With 0 bases removed from V and 2 bases from J, the gap between germline ends came to 8 bases. The DNA for the CDR3 is TGCGCCAGCAGCTTGGCCGGGGATACTAATGAAAAACTGTTTTTT. This codes for CASSLAGDTNEKLFF.

The chain recombines TRBV5-1 with TRBJ1-2; D is perhaps TRBD1 (6 bases). Germline loops: CDR1 SGHRS, CDR2 YFSETQ. CDR3 length equals 14 residues. V shed 3 bases and J shed 2 bases, with 11 bases lying between them. In DNA form, the CDR3 reads TGCGCCAGCAGCTCGAGGACAGTCAACTATGGCTACACCTTC. Translating it yields CASSSRTVNYGYTF.

This clone was recorded a few times. V usage is TRBV6-1 and J usage is TRBJ1-3; D gene uncertain. Germline lookup yields CDR1 MNHNS and CDR2 SASEGT. The V end lost 7 bases, the J end lost 0 bases, and 10 bases lay between the germline ends. This CDR3 comprises 14 residues. The chain's CDR3 is CASTLIASGNTIYF. CDR3 in DNA: TGTGCCAGCACACTAATCGCCTCTGGAAACACCATATATTTT.

This clone has only a few counts. J is TRBJ2-2 and V is TRBV10-3, with TRBD2 matching 7 bases. The CDR3 runs to 13 residues. With 6 bases clipped from V and 8 bases from J, the junction kept 6 bases outside the gene matches. The germline V gene has CDR1 ENHRY and CDR2 SYGVKD. In DNA, the CDR3 is TGTGCCATCAGGGACACTAGCGCGGGGGAGCTGTTTTTT. Encoded protein: CAIRDTSAGELFF.

The gene calls are TRBV5-6 and TRBJ2-5; D possibly corresponds to TRBD2 (6 bases). V was cut by 5 bases and J by 5 bases, with 16 bases left in between. This CDR3 comprises 14 residues. Germline CDR1 SGHDT, CDR2 YYEEEE. CDR3 amino acids: CASRVFGGEETQYF. The CDR3 DNA is TGTGCCAGCAGAGTTTTTGGAGGGGAGGAGACCCAGTACTTC.

V usage is TRBV14 and J usage is TRBJ2-1; D is unclear. Germline lookup yields CDR1 SGHDN and CDR2 FVKESK. CDR3 size: 18 residues. The V and J ends lost 0 bases and 0 bases respectively, with 15 bases between them. CDR3 residues: CASSQDIFVSSSYNEQFF. DNA of the CDR3: TGTGCCAGCAGCCAAGATATTTTCGTCTCGAGCTCCTACAATGAGCAGTTCTTC.

This chain links TRBV18 with TRBJ1-3; D call uncertain. V was trimmed by 3 bases and J by 0 bases, leaving 12 bases between them. This CDR3 has 16 amino acids. The germline CDR1 and CDR2 sequences are KGHSH and LQKENI. DNA for the CDR3: TGTGCCAGCTCACCTCGGGAGAAGAGCTCTGGAAACACCATATATTTT. Residues: CASSPREKSSGNTIYF.

The rearrangement joins TRBV13 to TRBJ1-2; 8 nucleotides align to TRBD1. The CDR3 has 14 amino acids. V lost 5 bases to trimming and J lost 5 bases; unmatched junction nucleotides: 7. Per germline, CDR1 PRHDT and CDR2 FYEKMQ (reference sequence). The CDR3, as DNA: TGTGCCAGCAGCGAACAGGGGGTAATGTATGGCTACACCTTC. It codes for CASSEQGVMYGYTF. The full variable domain, its missing parts supplied by reference TRBV13 and TRBJ1-2, is AAGVIQSPRHLIKEKRETATLKCYPIPRHDTVYWYQQGPGQDPQFLISFYEKMQSDKGSIPDRFSAQQFSDYHSELNMSSLELGDSALYFCASSEQGVMYGYTFGSGTRLTVV.

This clone has a handful of counts. The rearrangement links TRBV19 to TRBJ2-7; 12 bases align to TRBD1. From germline, CDR1 is LNHDA and CDR2 SQIVND (reference sequence). The CDR3 sequence is 14 residues long. The junction had 6 bases not matched to a gene; V was cut back by 7 bases and J by 5 bases. CDR3 in amino acids: CASNSGTGGDEQYF. The CDR3 region has the DNA TGTGCCAGTAATAGTGGGACAGGGGGCGACGAGCAGTACTTC.

The chain has TRBV7-2 and TRBJ2-5, with 9 nucleotides matching TRBD2. CDR3 length: 15 residues. V gave up 0 bases and J gave up 7 bases; unmatched junction bases: 6. The germline gives CDR1 SGHTA, CDR2 FQGNSA. CDR3 region: CASSLAGLAGGTQYF. The CDR3 nucleotides are TGTGCCAGCAGCTTAGCGGGACTAGCAGGGGGGACCCAGTACTTC.

The chain couples TRBV7-2 to TRBJ2-5; D is unresolved. Trimming removed 1 base at V and 5 bases at J, with 14 bases between. This CDR3 is 15 amino acids long. CDR1 SGHTA and CDR2 FQGNSA come from the germline V gene. The CDR3 here is CASSLETGPGETQYF. In DNA form, the CDR3 reads TGTGCCAGCAGCTTAGAAACCGGGCCTGGGGAGACCCAGTACTTC.